This paragraph reports one T cell receptor (beta chain). The posterior iliac crest or another site supplied bone marrow after transplant. The germline V gene has CDR1 LNHNV and CDR2 YYDKDF (reference sequence). The CDR3 totals 15 residues. J lost 5 bases, V lost 1 base, and 5 bases had no gene match. Assay: immunoSEQ multiplex PCR; the TCRdb copy retains only in-frame clones and omits some. The table records under 20,000 clones, more than 75% of them present only once. The data were obtained in a study of graft-versus-host responses after intestinal transplantation. On the study more broadly: Transplant types were multivisceral, liver-intestinal, or isolated intestinal.

The sequence came from a human patient who received an intestinal transplant, so some T cells may come from the graft donor. Sequenced here: bone marrow, sampled around 120 days after intestinal transplantation. The chain carries TRBV15 and TRBJ2-1; 7 bases are shared with TRBD1. CDR3 loop: CATSRVLDRDNEQFF. CDR3 sequence (DNA): TGTGCCACCAGCAGAGTCCTCGACAGGGACAATGAGCAGTTCTTC.